This TCR beta chain is drawn from a study of T cell changes during pregnancy in multiple sclerosis. Germline V CDR1 and CDR2: MDHEN, SYDVKM. Trimming left V 6 bases short and J 2 bases short, with 8 bases between. This CDR3 is 12 amino acids long. Clones were sequenced by immunoSEQ multiplex PCR, and TCRdb holds only the in-frame ones, with some missing. The data hold some 77,000 clones, with about 92% observed a single time. The TCR sequence derives from a female donor in good health, enrolled as a control in a pregnancy study. This chain uses TRBV28 with TRBJ2-7; a weak D match, TRBD1 (5 bases). Sequences were derived from peripheral blood, sampled after pregnancy. In DNA, the CDR3 is TGTGCCAGCAGGGGGCTGGCCTACGAGCAGTACTTC. Translating gives CASRGLAYEQYF.